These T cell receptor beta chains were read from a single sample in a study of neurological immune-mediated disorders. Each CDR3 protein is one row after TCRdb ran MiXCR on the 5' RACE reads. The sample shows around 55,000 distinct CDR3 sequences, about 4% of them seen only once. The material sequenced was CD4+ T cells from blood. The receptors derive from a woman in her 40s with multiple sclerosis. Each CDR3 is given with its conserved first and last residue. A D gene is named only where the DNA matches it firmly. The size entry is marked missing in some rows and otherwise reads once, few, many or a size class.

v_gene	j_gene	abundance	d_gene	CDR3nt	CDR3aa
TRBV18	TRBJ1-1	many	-	TGTGCCAGCTCACCCAACTACAATCAAGCTTTCTTT	CASSPNYNQAFF
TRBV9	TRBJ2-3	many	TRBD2	TGTGCCAGCAGCGTAGGAGCGGGGGGGCCATCTAGCACAGATACGCAGTATTTT	CASSVGAGGPSSTDTQYF
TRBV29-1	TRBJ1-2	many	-	TGCAGCGTTGGGGCAGCAACTAACTATGGCTACACCTTC	CSVGAATNYGYTF
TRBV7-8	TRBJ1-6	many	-	TGTGCCAGCAGCTCAGGGGAGAATTCACCCCTCCACTTT	CASSSGENSPLHF
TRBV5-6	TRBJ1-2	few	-	TGTGCCAGCAGCTTGATCGACGCTGATGGCTACACCTTC	CASSLIDADGYTF
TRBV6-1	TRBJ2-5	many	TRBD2	TGTGCCAGCAGCTGGACTAGCGGAGAAGAGACCCAGTACTTC	CASSWTSGEETQYF
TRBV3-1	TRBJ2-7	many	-	TGTGCCAGCAGCCAAGGGGGTAGGGGGACCTACGAGCAGTACTTC	CASSQGGRGTYEQYF
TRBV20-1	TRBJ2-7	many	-	TGCAGTGCTAGCAACAACAGGGACCTCTCCTACGAGCAGTACTTC	CSASNNRDLSYEQYF
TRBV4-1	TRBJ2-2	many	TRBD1	TGCGCCAGCAGCCGACTACAGGGGGCGAACACCGGGGAGCTGTTTTTT	CASSRLQGANTGELFF
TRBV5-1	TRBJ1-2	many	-	TGCGCCAGCAGCCCGCGGGACTCTCCGAGGGGCCACTATGGCTACACCTTC	CASSPRDSPRGHYGYTF
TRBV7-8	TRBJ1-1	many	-	TGTGCCAGCAGCCATAGAAACACTGAAGCTTTCTTT	CASSHRNTEAFF
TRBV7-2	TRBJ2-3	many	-	TGTGCCAGCAGCTCGCCGGGACGAGATACGCAGTATTTT	CASSSPGRDTQYF
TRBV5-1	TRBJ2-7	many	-	TGCGCCAGCAGCTTGGCCCCGGGAAGCTACGAGCAGTACTTC	CASSLAPGSYEQYF
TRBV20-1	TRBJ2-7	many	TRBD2	TGCAGTGCCACTCTAGCGGGGGCACCCTACGAGCAGTACTTC	CSATLAGAPYEQYF
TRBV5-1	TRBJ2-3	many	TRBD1	TGCGCCAGCAGCTTAAACAGGGGGTTTGGAGATACGCAGTATTTT	CASSLNRGFGDTQYF
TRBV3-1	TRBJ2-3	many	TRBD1	TGTGCCAGCAGCTCACGACAGGGGCTCACAGATACGCAGTATTTT	CASSSRQGLTDTQYF
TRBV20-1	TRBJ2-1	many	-	TGCAGTGCTAGAGATCAGGGAGGAATCAATGAGCAGTTCTTC	CSARDQGGINEQFF
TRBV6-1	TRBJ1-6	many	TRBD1	TGTGCCAGCAAGGGACAGGGCGGCACCTATAATTCACCCCTCCACTTT	CASKGQGGTYNSPLHF
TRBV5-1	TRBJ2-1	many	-	TGCGCCAGCAGCTTGCGACAGCTCAATGAGCAGTTCTTC	CASSLRQLNEQFF
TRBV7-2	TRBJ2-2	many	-	TGTGCCAGCATCCCGGGGCAGGGGAACACCGGGGAGCTGTTTTTT	CASIPGQGNTGELFF
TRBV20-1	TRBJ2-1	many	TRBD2	TGCAGTGCAAGACTAGCGAGCTCCTACAATGAGCAGTTCTTC	CSARLASSYNEQFF
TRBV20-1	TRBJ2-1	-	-	TGTAGTGCCAGGGGAGGCAATGAGCAGTTCTTC	CSARGGNEQFF
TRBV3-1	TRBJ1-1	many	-	TGTGCCAGCAGCCGACAGGCCAACACTGAAGCTTTCTTT	CASSRQANTEAFF
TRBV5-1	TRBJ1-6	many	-	TGCGCCAGCAGCTTGGCGGGGCGCTCACCCCTCCACTTT	CASSLAGRSPLHF
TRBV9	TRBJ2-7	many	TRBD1	TGTGCCAGCAGCGCTGGGACAGGGATTTCTTACGAGCAGTACTTC	CASSAGTGISYEQYF
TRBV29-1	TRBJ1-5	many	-	TGCAGCGTTGGAGGTGCAGGGGATCAGCCCCAGCATTTT	CSVGGAGDQPQHF